The text below deals with one T cell receptor beta chain. The antigen is unknown. The source of the sample is a study of OX40 agonist ivuxolimab in advanced cancers. Blood sampling was done at baseline, cycle 4 day 1, and cycle 7 day 1. CDR1 is SGDLS and CDR2 is YYNGEE in the germline V gene. The CDR3 length is 13 residues. The V end was cut by 0 bases, the J end by 6 bases, with 10 bases between. Here immunoSEQ multiplex PCR was the method, and the copy in TCRdb shows in-frame clones only, minus some. The sample holds tens of thousands of clones, 80% to 95% seen once. Overall study findings and caveats: By week 6 at 0.1 to 3.0 mg/kg, blood CD4+ and CD8+ T cells had expanded clonally. The specificity for antigen of the expanded peripheral T cells was not determined.

The sequence was collected from an adult with an advanced solid tumor such as melanoma, head and neck, liver or kidney cancer. Sequencing used CD4+ or CD8+ T cells sorted from blood, obtained in a trial of the OX40 agonist ivuxolimab. This rearrangement joins TRBV9 to TRBJ2-7; D gene uncertain. The DNA for the CDR3 is TGTGCCAGCAGCGTAGCTATCTGGACCGAGCAGTACTTC. As protein: CASSVAIWTEQYF.